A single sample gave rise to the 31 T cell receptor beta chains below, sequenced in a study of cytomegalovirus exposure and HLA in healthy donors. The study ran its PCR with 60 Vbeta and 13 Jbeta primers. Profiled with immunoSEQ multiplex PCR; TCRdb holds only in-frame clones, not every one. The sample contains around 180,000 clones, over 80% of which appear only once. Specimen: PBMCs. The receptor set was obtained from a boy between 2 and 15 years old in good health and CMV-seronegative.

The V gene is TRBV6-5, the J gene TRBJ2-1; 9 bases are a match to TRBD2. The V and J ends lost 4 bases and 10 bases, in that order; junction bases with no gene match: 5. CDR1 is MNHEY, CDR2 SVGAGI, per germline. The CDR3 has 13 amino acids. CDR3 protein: CASSSGLASEQFF. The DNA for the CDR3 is TGTGCCAGCAGTTCGGGACTAGCTTCCGAGCAGTTCTTC.

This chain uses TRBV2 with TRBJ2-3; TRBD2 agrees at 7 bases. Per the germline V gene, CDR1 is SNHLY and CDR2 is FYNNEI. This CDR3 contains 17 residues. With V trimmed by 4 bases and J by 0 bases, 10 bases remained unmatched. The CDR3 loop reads CASSGEGRDYSTDTQYF. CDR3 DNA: TGTGCCAGCAGTGGAGAGGGCCGGGACTACAGCACAGATACGCAGTATTTT.

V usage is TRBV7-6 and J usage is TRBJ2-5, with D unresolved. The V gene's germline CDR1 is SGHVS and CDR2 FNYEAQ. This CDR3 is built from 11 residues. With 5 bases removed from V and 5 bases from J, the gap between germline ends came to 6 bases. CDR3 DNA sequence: TGTGCCAGCAGCCCCGGGGAGACCCAGTACTTC. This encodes CASSPGETQYF. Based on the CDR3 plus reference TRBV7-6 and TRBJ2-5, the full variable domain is GAGVSQSPRYKVTKRGQDVALRCDPISGHVSLYWYRQALGQGPEFLTYFNYEAQQDKSGLPNDRFSAERPEGSISTLTIQRTEQRDSAMYRCASSPGETQYFGPGTRLLVL.

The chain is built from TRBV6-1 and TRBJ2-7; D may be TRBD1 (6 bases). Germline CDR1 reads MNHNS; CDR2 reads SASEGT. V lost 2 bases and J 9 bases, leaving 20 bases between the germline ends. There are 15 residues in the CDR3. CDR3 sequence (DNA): TGTGCCAGCAGTGAACTGGACAGTCGAGGTCATATGCAGTACTTC. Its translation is CASSELDSRGHMQYF.

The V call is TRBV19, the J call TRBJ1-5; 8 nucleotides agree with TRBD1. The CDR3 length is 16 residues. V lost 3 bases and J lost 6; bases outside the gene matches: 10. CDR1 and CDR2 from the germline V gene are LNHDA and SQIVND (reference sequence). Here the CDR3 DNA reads TGTGCCAGTAGTATGGACGGGAACAGGGGGGTTCAGCCCCAGCATTTT. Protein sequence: CASSMDGNRGVQPQHF.

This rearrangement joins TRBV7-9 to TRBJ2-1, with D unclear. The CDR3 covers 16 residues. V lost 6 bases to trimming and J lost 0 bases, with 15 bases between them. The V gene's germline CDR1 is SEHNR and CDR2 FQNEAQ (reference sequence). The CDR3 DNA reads TGTGCCAGCAGATCTGTCCGGGTGAGCTCCTACAATGAGCAGTTCTTC. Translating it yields CASRSVRVSSYNEQFF.

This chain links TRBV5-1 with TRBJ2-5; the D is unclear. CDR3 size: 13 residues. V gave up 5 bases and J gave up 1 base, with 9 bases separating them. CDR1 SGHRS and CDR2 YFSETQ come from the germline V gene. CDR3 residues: CASRASPQETQYF. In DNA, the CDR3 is TGCGCCAGCAGAGCGAGCCCCCAAGAGACCCAGTACTTC.

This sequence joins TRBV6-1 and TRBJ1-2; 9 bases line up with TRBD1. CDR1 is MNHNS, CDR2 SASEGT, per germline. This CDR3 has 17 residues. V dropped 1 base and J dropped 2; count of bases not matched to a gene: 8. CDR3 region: CASSEDSLGQGNYGYTF. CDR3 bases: TGTGCCAGCAGTGAAGACTCCCTTGGACAGGGGAACTATGGCTACACCTTC.

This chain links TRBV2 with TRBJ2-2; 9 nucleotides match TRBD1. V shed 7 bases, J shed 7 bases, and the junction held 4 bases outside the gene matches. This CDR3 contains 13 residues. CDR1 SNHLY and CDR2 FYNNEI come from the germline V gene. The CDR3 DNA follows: TGTGCCAGCACGGGACAGGGTGACGGGGAGCTGTTTTTT. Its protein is CASTGQGDGELFF.

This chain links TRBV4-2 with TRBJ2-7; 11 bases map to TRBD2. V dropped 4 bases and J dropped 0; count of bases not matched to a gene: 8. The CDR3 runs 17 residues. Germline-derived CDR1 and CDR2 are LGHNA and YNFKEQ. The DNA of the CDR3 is TGTGCCAGCAGCCCCACCCTCCTAGCGGGAGGCTCCTACGAGCAGTACTTC. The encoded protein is CASSPTLLAGGSYEQYF.

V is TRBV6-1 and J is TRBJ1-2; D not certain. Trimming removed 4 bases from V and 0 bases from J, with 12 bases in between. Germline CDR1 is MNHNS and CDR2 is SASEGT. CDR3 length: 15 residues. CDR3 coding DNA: TGTGCCAGCAGTGCGAACAGATTGACTAACTATGGCTACACCTTC. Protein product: CASSANRLTNYGYTF.

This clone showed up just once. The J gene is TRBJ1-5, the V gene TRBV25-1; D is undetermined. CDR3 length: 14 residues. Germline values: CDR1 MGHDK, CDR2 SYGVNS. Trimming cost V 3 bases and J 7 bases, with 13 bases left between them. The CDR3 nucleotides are TGTGCCAGCAGTGATATTGGGAGTGTGCAGCCCCAGCATTTT. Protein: CASSDIGSVQPQHF.

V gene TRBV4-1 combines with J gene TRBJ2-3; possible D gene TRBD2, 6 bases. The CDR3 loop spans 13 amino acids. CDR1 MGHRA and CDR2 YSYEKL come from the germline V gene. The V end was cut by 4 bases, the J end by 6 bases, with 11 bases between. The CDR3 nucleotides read TGCGCCAGCAGCCCGACTAGTTACGATACGCAGTATTTT. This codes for CASSPTSYDTQYF.

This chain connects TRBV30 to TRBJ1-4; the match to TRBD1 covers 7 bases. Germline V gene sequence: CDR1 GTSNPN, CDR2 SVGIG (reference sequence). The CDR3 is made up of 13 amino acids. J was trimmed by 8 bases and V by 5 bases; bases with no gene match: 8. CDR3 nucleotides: TGTGCCTGGGGAACAGGGGTTCGGGAAAAACTGTTTTTT. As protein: CAWGTGVREKLFF.

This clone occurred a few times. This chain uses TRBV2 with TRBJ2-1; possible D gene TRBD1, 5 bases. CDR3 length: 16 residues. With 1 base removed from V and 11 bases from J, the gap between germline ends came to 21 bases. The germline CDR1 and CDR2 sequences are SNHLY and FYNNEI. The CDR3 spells CASSEDVGLLDKKQFF. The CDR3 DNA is TGTGCCAGCAGTGAAGATGTAGGTCTATTGGACAAGAAGCAGTTCTTC.

Here the CDR3 DNA reads TGCGCCAGCAGCTTGGGGTCGACTAGCGGGGGGGTTCGCGAGCAGTACTTC. It yields the protein CASSLGSTSGGVREQYF. The chain has TRBV5-1 and TRBJ2-7, with 14 bases matching TRBD2. The CDR3 has 17 amino acids. Per the germline V gene, CDR1 is SGHRS and CDR2 is YFSETQ. Germline trimming cut 0 bases from V and 6 bases from J; bases unmatched to any gene: 8.

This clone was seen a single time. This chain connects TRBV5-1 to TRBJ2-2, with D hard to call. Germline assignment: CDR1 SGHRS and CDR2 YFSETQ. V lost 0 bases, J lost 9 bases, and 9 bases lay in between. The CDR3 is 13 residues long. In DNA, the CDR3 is TGCGCCAGCAGCTTGGATGCTACCAGGGAGCTGTTTTTT. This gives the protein CASSLDATRELFF.

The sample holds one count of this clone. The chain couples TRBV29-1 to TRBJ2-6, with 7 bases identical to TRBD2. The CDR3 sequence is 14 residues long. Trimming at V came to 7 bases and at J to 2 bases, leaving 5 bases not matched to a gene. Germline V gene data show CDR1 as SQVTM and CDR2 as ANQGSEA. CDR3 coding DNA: TGCAGCGCTGCGGGGGAACCTGGGGCCAACGTCCTGACTTTC. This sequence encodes CSAAGEPGANVLTF.

CDR3 amino acids: CASSIRSASGIWGVDQYF. CDR3 DNA sequence: TGTGCCAGTAGTATCAGGTCGGCTAGCGGGATATGGGGAGTAGACCAGTACTTC. The chain links TRBV19 to TRBJ2-5, with TRBD2 matching 9 bases. There are 18 residues in the CDR3. Trimming at V came to 3 bases and at J to 10 bases, leaving 21 bases not matched to a gene. Per the germline V gene, CDR1 is LNHDA and CDR2 is SQIVND (reference sequence).

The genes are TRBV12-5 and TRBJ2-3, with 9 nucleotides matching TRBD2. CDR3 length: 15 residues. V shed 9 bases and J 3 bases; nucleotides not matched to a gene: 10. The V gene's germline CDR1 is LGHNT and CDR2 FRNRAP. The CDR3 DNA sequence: TGTGCTAGCTCGCCGGTAGCGGGAGTAACAGATACGCAGTATTTT. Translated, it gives CASSPVAGVTDTQYF.

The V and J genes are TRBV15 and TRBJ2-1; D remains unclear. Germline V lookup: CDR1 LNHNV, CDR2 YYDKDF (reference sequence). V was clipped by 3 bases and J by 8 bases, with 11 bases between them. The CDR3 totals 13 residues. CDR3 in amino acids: CATSRARMDEQFF. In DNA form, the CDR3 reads TGTGCCACCAGCAGGGCCCGAATGGATGAGCAGTTCTTC.

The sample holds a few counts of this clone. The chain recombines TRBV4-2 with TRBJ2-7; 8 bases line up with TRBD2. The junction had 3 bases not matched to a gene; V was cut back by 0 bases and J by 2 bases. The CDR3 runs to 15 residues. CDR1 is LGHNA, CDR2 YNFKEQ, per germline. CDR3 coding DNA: TGTGCCAGCAGCCAAGATTTTAGCGGGACCTACGAGCAGTACTTC. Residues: CASSQDFSGTYEQYF.

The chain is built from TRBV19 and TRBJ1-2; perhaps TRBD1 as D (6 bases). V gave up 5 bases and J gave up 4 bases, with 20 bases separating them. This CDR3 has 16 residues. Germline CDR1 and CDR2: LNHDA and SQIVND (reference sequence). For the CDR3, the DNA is TGTGCCAGTAGTCCGGACAAGGGGGGGATTTTCTATGGCTACACCTTC. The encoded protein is CASSPDKGGIFYGYTF.

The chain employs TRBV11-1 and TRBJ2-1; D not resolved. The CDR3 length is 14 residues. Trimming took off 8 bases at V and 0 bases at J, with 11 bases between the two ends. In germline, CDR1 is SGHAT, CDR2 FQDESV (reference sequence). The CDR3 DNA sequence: TGTGCCAGCGCGGCGGTCAGCTCCTACAATGAGCAGTTCTTC. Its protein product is CASAAVSSYNEQFF.

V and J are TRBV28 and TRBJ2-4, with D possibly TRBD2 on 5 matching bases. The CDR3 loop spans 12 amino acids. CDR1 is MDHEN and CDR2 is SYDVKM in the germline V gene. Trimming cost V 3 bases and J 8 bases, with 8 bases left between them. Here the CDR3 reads CASSFRGHIQYF. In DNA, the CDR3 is TGTGCCAGCAGTTTCCGGGGTCACATTCAGTACTTC. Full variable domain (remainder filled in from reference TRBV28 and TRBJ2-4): DVKVTQSSRYLVKRTGEKVFLECVQDMDHENMFWYRQDPGLGLRLIYFSYDVKMKEKGDIPEGYSVSREKKERFSLILESASTNQTSMYLCASSFRGHIQYFGAGTRLSVL.

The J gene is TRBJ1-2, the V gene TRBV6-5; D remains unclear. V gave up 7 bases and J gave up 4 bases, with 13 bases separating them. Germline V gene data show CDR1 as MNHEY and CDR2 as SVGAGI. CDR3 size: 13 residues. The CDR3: CASTPGRGYGYTF. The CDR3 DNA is TGTGCCAGCACCCCAGGCCGGGGCTATGGCTACACCTTC.

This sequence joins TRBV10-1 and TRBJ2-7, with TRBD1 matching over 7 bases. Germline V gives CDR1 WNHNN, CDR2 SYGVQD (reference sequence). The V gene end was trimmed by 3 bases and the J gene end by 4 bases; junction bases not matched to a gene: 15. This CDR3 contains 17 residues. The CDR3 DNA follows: TGCGCCAGCAGTGACCTAGGTGGTAAGGGGGCGGCGTACGAGCAGTACTTC. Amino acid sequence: CASSDLGGKGAAYEQYF.

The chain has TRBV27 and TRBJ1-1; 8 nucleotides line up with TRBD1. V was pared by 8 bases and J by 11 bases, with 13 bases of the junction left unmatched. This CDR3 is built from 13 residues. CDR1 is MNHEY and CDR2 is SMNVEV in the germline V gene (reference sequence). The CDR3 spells CASLGQGRGRAFF. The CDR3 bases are TGTGCCAGCCTCGGACAGGGTCGAGGTCGGGCTTTCTTT.

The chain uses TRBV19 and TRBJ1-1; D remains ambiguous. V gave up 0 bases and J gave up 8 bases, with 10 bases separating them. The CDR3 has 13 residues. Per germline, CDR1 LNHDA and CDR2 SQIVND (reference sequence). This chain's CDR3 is CASSIDYPVEAFF. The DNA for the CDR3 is TGTGCCAGTAGTATAGATTATCCAGTAGAAGCTTTCTTT.

In DNA form, the CDR3 reads TGTGCCTGGAGTGTAAGGGGAGGTGTGAACACAGATACGCAGTATTTT. It yields the protein CAWSVRGGVNTDTQYF. V is TRBV30 and J is TRBJ2-3, with D tentatively TRBD2 (6 bases). This CDR3 comprises 16 residues. Looked up from germline, CDR1 is GTSNPN and CDR2 is SVGIG (reference sequence). V gave up 0 bases and J gave up 2 bases, with 15 bases separating them.

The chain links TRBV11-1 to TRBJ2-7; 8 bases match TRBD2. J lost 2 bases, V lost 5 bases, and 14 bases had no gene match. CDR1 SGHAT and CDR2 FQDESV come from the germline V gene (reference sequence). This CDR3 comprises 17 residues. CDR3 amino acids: CASSLSGRGIRTYEQYF. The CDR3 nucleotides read TGTGCCAGCAGCCTAAGCGGGAGAGGCATTAGGACCTACGAGCAGTACTTC.